Below are 26 T cell receptor beta chains sequenced from a single sample in a study of a mutant IDH1 vaccine in newly diagnosed glioma. No antigen is known for these receptors. Clones were read by immunoSEQ multiplex PCR, and TCRdb kept only the in-frame ones, dropping some. The table includes tens of thousands of clones, more than 60% detected once. This sample's time point: week 5, during vaccination. Each dose of the vaccine consisted of 300 ug of mutant IDH1 20-mer peptide, with topical imiquimod. The sequencing used PBMCs, collected from a glioma patient whose treatment included an IDH1 peptide vaccine. Source of these receptors: a man aged 40-49 years with glioma. Some clones in this sample may be carry-over from other donors' samples.

The chain has TRBV13 and TRBJ2-7; 7 nucleotides align to TRBD2. CDR3 length: 14 residues. V gave up 6 bases and J gave up 5 bases; unmatched junction bases: 10. Germline CDR1 PRHDT, CDR2 FYEKMQ (reference sequence). The CDR3 here is CASRFRVAGDEQYF. As DNA, the CDR3 is TGTGCCAGCAGGTTTAGGGTTGCGGGGGACGAGCAGTACTTC.

This clone has only one observation. The chain employs TRBV27 and TRBJ1-1, with D uncertain. The CDR3 covers 15 residues. The ends were cut back, 0 bases at V and 1 base at J, with 9 bases in the middle. In germline, CDR1 is MNHEY, CDR2 SMNVEV (reference sequence). CDR3 in DNA: TGTGCCAGCAGTTTATCGAGCCGGGCGAACACTGAAGCTTTCTTT. This sequence encodes CASSLSSRANTEAFF.

The chain has TRBV7-8 and TRBJ1-5, with no clear D. Germline assignment: CDR1 SGHVS and CDR2 FQNEAQ. The CDR3 length is 14 residues. Trimming left V 5 bases short and J 16 bases short, with 24 bases between. In nucleotides, the CDR3 is TGTGCCAGCAGCCGGGGTGGGTGGCAAGAGCAGGCTCATTTT. Protein product: CASSRGGWQEQAHF.

The V gene is TRBV18, the J gene TRBJ2-4; D ambiguous. Trimming took 0 bases from V and 3 from J, leaving 12 bases between them. Germline V lookup: CDR1 KGHSH, CDR2 LQKENI. The CDR3 covers 16 residues. As DNA, the CDR3 is TGTGCCAGCTCACCACCGGACGGTAGATACAAAAACATTCAGTACTTC. This encodes CASSPPDGRYKNIQYF.

The chain employs TRBV9 and TRBJ1-4, with D possibly being TRBD1 (5 bases). The germline V gene has CDR1 SGDLS and CDR2 YYNGEE. This CDR3 comprises 15 residues. V lost 2 bases and J 8 bases, leaving 16 bases between the germline ends. The CDR3 coding sequence is TGTGCCAGCAGCGTCGGGGCAGGGCTAGGCGAAAAACTGTTTTTT. This sequence encodes CASSVGAGLGEKLFF.

The chain combines TRBV13 with TRBJ1-1; 7 positions agree with TRBD1. J was trimmed by 5 bases and V by 5 bases; bases with no gene match: 11. The CDR3 runs to 15 residues. Germline V gene data show CDR1 as PRHDT and CDR2 as FYEKMQ (reference sequence). The DNA of the CDR3 is TGTGCCAGCAGCACCGGCCCAGGGGGGGTGACTGAAGCTTTCTTT. Translating gives CASSTGPGGVTEAFF. Drawing the rest from reference TRBV13 and TRBJ1-1, the complete variable domain is AAGVIQSPRHLIKEKRETATLKCYPIPRHDTVYWYQQGPGQDPQFLISFYEKMQSDKGSIPDRFSAQQFSDYHSELNMSSLELGDSALYFCASSTGPGGVTEAFFGQGTRLTVV.

The DNA for the CDR3 is TGTGCCTGGTGCAGGCGGGCAACTAATGAAAAACTGTTTTTT. This translates into CAWCRRATNEKLFF. The chain employs TRBV30 and TRBJ1-4; D gene uncertain. Germline lookup yields CDR1 GTSNPN and CDR2 SVGIG (reference sequence). The V and J ends lost 5 bases and 0 bases respectively, with 10 bases between them. This CDR3 is built from 14 residues.

The chain joins TRBV7-9 to TRBJ1-1; D unresolved. Between the trimmed V and J ends, which lost 5 bases and 4 bases, there was a span of 17 bases. Germline values: CDR1 SEHNR, CDR2 FQNEAQ (reference sequence). There are 15 residues in the CDR3. Here the CDR3 DNA reads TGTGCCAGCAGCCCGCGGCGCGGCTGGGGCACTGAAGCTTTCTTT. Protein product: CASSPRRGWGTEAFF. The full variable domain, with the rest looked up from reference TRBV7-9 and TRBJ1-1, is DTGVSQNPRHKITKRGQNVTFRCDPISEHNRLYWYRQTLGQGPEFLTYFQNEAQLEKSRLLSDRFSAERPKGSFSTLEIQRTEQGDSAMYLCASSPRRGWGTEAFFGQGTRLTVV.

This chain joins TRBV7-9 and TRBJ2-5; D unclear. The germline V gene has CDR1 SEHNR and CDR2 FQNEAQ (reference sequence). The CDR3 consists of 13 residues. The V end was cut by 2 bases, the J end by 2 bases, with 6 bases between. The CDR3 nucleotides are TGTGCCAGCAGCTTACGGAGACAAGAGACCCAGTACTTC. It specifies CASSLRRQETQYF.

The chain has TRBV29-1 and TRBJ1-2; possibly TRBD1 for D (5 bases). Trimming removed 2 bases from V and 6 bases from J, with 10 bases in between. CDR1 is SQVTM, CDR2 ANQGSEA, per germline. The CDR3 totals 12 residues. The CDR3 nucleotides read TGCAGCGTTGAACTGGGACTGCATGGCTACACCTTC. Translated: CSVELGLHGYTF.

The chain uses TRBV6-6 and TRBJ2-2; no definite D call. The V end lost 2 bases, the J end lost 4 bases, and 8 bases lay between the germline ends. Germline lookup yields CDR1 MNHNY and CDR2 SVGAGI (reference sequence). The CDR3 runs to 14 residues. CDR3: CASSYRVGTGELFF. For the CDR3, the DNA is TGTGCCAGCAGTTACAGGGTGGGCACCGGGGAGCTGTTTTTT.

As concerns this clone: One junction end does not reproduce the germline sequence, and a read error may be involved. The rearrangement joins TRBV27 to TRBJ2-5, with no clear D. Germline CDR1 and CDR2: MNHEY and SMNVEV (reference sequence). The CDR3 runs 17 residues. CDR3 sequence reads: CAGSLSVGLVGRETQYF. The CDR3 region has the DNA TGTGCCGGCAGTTTATCGGTAGGGCTAGTCGGGCGAGAGACCCAGTACTTC.

This clone was detected once. The chain carries TRBV20-1 and TRBJ2-7; D is uncertain. The CDR3 spans 11 residues. Trimming pared 0 bases from V and 7 bases from J, leaving 7 bases between. Germline V gene sequence: CDR1 DFQATT, CDR2 SNEGSKA (reference sequence). CDR3 sequence reads: CSARDDGEQYF. In nucleotides, the CDR3 is TGCAGTGCTAGAGATGACGGGGAGCAGTACTTC.

This sequence joins TRBV2 and TRBJ1-5; 7 bases match TRBD1. The germline gives CDR1 SNHLY, CDR2 FYNNEI. The J segment lost 3 bases and the V segment lost 6 bases, leaving 5 bases of the junction unmatched. The CDR3 runs to 14 residues. The CDR3 sequence: CASRTGYDNQPQHF. DNA of the CDR3: TGTGCCAGCAGGACAGGGTATGACAATCAGCCCCAGCATTTT. The full variable domain, rest sourced from reference TRBV2 and TRBJ1-5, is EPEVTQTPSHQVTQMGQEVILRCVPISNHLYFYWYRQILGQKVEFLVSFYNNEISEKSEIFDDQFSVERPDGSNFTLKIRSTKLEDSAMYFCASRTGYDNQPQHFGDGTRLSIL.

V and J are TRBV27 and TRBJ1-6; the match to TRBD1 covers 8 bases. Trimming cost V 6 bases and J 10 bases; bases outside gene matches: 8. The V gene's germline CDR1 is MNHEY and CDR2 SMNVEV (reference sequence). The CDR3 has 14 amino acids. DNA for the CDR3: TGTGCCAGCAGCTTGGACAGGGACTTGTCACCCCTCCACTTT. Residues: CASSLDRDLSPLHF.

V usage is TRBV2 and J usage is TRBJ1-1; D uncertain. CDR1 is SNHLY, CDR2 FYNNEI, per germline. V lost 5 bases, J lost 4 bases, and 8 bases lay in between. The CDR3 is 12 amino acids. The CDR3 nucleotides read TGTGCCAGCAGTCAGGAGGCCACTGAAGCTTTCTTT. Encoded protein: CASSQEATEAFF.

J is TRBJ2-2 and V is TRBV10-1; D may be TRBD1 (5 bases). The CDR3 is 14 amino acids. Trimming cost V 6 bases and J 5 bases, with 13 bases left between them. Germline V gene lookup returns CDR1 WNHNN and CDR2 SYGVQD (reference sequence). The CDR3 region has the DNA TGCGCCAGCAGGCCGCTAGGGGAAACCGGGGAGCTGTTTTTT. This translates into CASRPLGETGELFF.

This rearrangement joins TRBV6-5 to TRBJ1-3; no firm D call. Germline V gives CDR1 MNHEY, CDR2 SVGAGI. This CDR3 is built from 14 residues. V was trimmed by 5 bases and J by 0 bases, leaving 8 bases between them. Here the CDR3 reads CASSQVNSGNTIYF. The DNA for the CDR3 is TGTGCCAGCAGTCAGGTCAACTCTGGAAACACCATATATTTT.

V usage is TRBV2 and J usage is TRBJ1-1; D perhaps matches TRBD1 (5 bases). Germline CDR1 reads SNHLY; CDR2 reads FYNNEI. V gave up 3 bases and J gave up 4 bases, with 12 bases separating them. The CDR3 has 14 residues. The CDR3 DNA sequence: TGTGCCAGCAGTGACGGGCAGGGTTCCACTGAAGCTTTCTTT. This gives the protein CASSDGQGSTEAFF.

The genes are TRBV27 and TRBJ2-3; 7 nucleotides align to TRBD1. V lost 1 base to trimming and J lost 4 bases; unmatched junction nucleotides: 8. Looked up from germline, CDR1 is MNHEY and CDR2 is SMNVEV (reference sequence). The CDR3 has 16 amino acids. The CDR3 DNA follows: TGTGCCAGCAGTTTATTTTTGACAGGGAATCCAGATACGCAGTATTTT. This sequence encodes CASSLFLTGNPDTQYF.

This sequence joins TRBV7-6 and TRBJ2-5; 10 positions agree with TRBD2. Per the germline V gene, CDR1 is SGHVS and CDR2 is FNYEAQ. J gave up 3 bases and V 2 bases, and 0 bases lay outside the gene matches. CDR3 length equals 14 residues. The CDR3 nucleotides are TGTGCCAGCAGCTTACTAGCGGGGGAAGAGACCCAGTACTTC. Protein: CASSLLAGEETQYF. Together with reference TRBV7-6 and TRBJ2-5, the CDR3 gives the full variable domain: GAGVSQSPRYKVTKRGQDVALRCDPISGHVSLYWYRQALGQGPEFLTYFNYEAQQDKSGLPNDRFSAERPEGSISTLTIQRTEQRDSAMYRCASSLLAGEETQYFGPGTRLLVL.

The chain carries TRBV6-1 and TRBJ1-6, with TRBD1 matching 8 bases. CDR1 is MNHNS, CDR2 SASEGT, per germline. V trimming: 1 base; J trimming: 7 bases; junction bases outside the gene matches: 3. The CDR3 is made up of 15 amino acids. The CDR3 sequence is CASSEVRTGNSPLHF. DNA of the CDR3: TGTGCCAGCAGTGAAGTAAGGACAGGGAATTCACCCCTCCACTTT.

This rearrangement joins TRBV13 to TRBJ2-3, with TRBD2 identical over 8 bases. Germline-derived CDR1 and CDR2 are PRHDT and FYEKMQ (reference sequence). The trim removed 6 bases at V and 2 bases at J, leaving 7 bases unmatched. CDR3 length: 15 amino acids. The DNA for the CDR3 is TGTGCCAGCAGACCTACTAGCGGATACACAGATACGCAGTATTTT. Translated: CASRPTSGYTDTQYF.

This clone was counted a few times. The chain uses TRBV7-9 and TRBJ2-7; perhaps D is TRBD1 or TRBD2 (5 bases each). The CDR3 spans 14 residues. V shed 5 bases and J shed 0 bases, with 11 bases lying between them. The germline CDR1 and CDR2 sequences are SEHNR and FQNEAQ (reference sequence). CDR3 protein: CASSGTASSYEQYF. The CDR3 region has the DNA TGTGCCAGCAGCGGGACGGCTAGCTCCTACGAGCAGTACTTC. Full variable domain (outside the CDR3, taken from reference TRBV7-9 and TRBJ2-7): DTGVSQNPRHKITKRGQNVTFRCDPISEHNRLYWYRQTLGQGPEFLTYFQNEAQLEKSRLLSDRFSAERPKGSFSTLEIQRTEQGDSAMYLCASSGTASSYEQYFGPGTRLTVT.

The chain couples TRBV6-6 to TRBJ1-1; a weak D match, TRBD1 (6 bases). The CDR3 runs 15 residues. V was shortened by 10 bases and J by 6 bases, with 24 bases between the two germline ends. The germline gives CDR1 MNHNY, CDR2 SVGAGI (reference sequence). The CDR3 nucleotides read TGTGCCACCACGGGACAAAGAGACCGCGGGGCTGAAGCTTTCTTT. It specifies CATTGQRDRGAEAFF.

This chain uses TRBV7-8 with TRBJ2-2; D unresolved. Deletions cut 5 bases from V and 0 bases from J, with 13 bases between. The length of the CDR3 is 16 residues. CDR1 is SGHVS, CDR2 FQNEAQ, per germline. The CDR3: CASSRPGPTNTGELFF. The CDR3 DNA reads TGTGCCAGCAGCCGACCGGGTCCTACGAACACCGGGGAGCTGTTTTTT.